This T cell receptor (beta chain) was obtained from a study of shared clonotypes between healthy human individuals. Sequenced by immunoSEQ multiplex PCR; TCRdb stores in-frame clones only, minus some. The sample lists about 1,900,000 clones, roughly 94% occurring once. A note on this clone: Its antigen is currently unknown.

Study conclusions and caveats: Sharing across four donors was highest in naive CD4 (around 5%) and lowest in memory CD8 (around 0.4%).

This CDR3 comprises 15 residues. Germline-derived CDR1 and CDR2 are MNHEY and SMNVEV (reference sequence). Trimming pared 6 bases from V and 3 bases from J, leaving 16 bases between. Positive CCR7 selection of CD45RO-negative cells yielded the naive CD8 cells, and terminally differentiated effector memory CD45RA+ cells were excluded. The sample was naive CD8+ T cells sorted from blood. The genes are TRBV27 and TRBJ2-3; weak D call: TRBD1 (5 bases). The sequence was collected from a young man in good health. CDR3 in amino acids: CASSPWSAGTDTQYF. As DNA, the CDR3 is TGTGCCAGCAGCCCTTGGAGCGCAGGGACAGATACGCAGTATTTT.